This T cell receptor (beta chain) derives from a study of CXCR3-negative and CXCR3-positive naive CD8 T cells. Study in general: Roughly 1.5 +/- 0.3 million TRB reads came from each library, giving about 130 million in total.

Per germline, CDR1 SGHVS and CDR2 FNYEAQ. CDR3 length: 12 amino acids. Researchers prepared the TRB cDNA libraries using 5' RACE with UMI labels. Reanalyzing the 5' RACE reads, TCRdb keeps one entry per CDR3 protein, without DNA. This sample's table reports 150,000 to 160,000 distinct CDR3 sequences. Details on this clonotype: What it binds is unknown.

Study results and limitations: TRBV-TRBJ usage matched between naive CXCR3-negative and CXCR3-positive cells but not between memory cells. Diversity proved comparably high across both naive subsets and much lower in memory CD8+ cells. Researchers report that CXCR3-positive naive cells carry more hydrophobic TRB CDR3s than CXCR3-negative naive cells.

The TCR was taken from a human donor in good health. Some clones in this sample may be carry-over from other donors' samples. The sample comprised naive CXCR3+ CD8+ T cells from blood. Regarding subset: CD45RO-CCR7+CD27+CD95- naive CD8+ T cells expressing CXCR3 (TNR3+). The gene calls are TRBV7-6 and TRBJ2-2; the D gene TCRdb calls, TRBD1, cannot be checked with no DNA. The chain's CDR3 is CASSQGGGELFF.